The subject of this entry is one T cell receptor beta chain. Its cognate antigen is unknown. Germline CDR1 and CDR2: SNHLY and FYNNEI. The CDR3 spans 16 residues. This sample was taken from a study of CXCR3-negative and CXCR3-positive naive CD8 T cells. Study-wide points: In CXCR3-positive naive cells, the TRB CDR3s were more hydrophobic than in CXCR3-negative naive cells. For memory CD8+ cells diversity was much lower, but both naive subsets had comparably high diversity. Post-cryopreservation CXCR3 expression was partly diminished, and the bulk of assays employed fresh PBMCs.

5' RACE with UMI labels generated the TRB cDNA libraries. TCRdb re-called the 5' RACE reads and catalogs CDR3 proteins one per entry, DNA excluded. The specimen's table records some 110,000 distinct CDR3 sequences. This receptor was obtained from a human donor in good health. Some clones in this sample may be carry-over from other donors' samples. Sequencing was performed on naive CXCR3+ CD8+ T cells from blood. Stated subset: CD45RO-CCR7+CD27+CD95- naive CD8+ T cells expressing CXCR3 (TNR3+). This chain connects TRBV2 to TRBJ2-2; TCRdb returns TRBD1, unconfirmable since there is no DNA. CDR3 sequence reads: CASSPAGQGNTGELFF.